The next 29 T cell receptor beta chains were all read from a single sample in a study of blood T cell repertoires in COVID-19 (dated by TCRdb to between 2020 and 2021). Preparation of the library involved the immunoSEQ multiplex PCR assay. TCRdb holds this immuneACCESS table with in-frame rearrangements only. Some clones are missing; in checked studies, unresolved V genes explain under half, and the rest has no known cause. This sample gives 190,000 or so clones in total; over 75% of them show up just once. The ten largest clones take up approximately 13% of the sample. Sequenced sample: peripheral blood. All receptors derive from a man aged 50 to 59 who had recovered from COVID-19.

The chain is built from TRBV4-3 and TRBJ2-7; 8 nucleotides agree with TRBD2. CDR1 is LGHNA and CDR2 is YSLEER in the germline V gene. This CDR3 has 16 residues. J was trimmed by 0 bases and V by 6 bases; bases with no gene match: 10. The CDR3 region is CASRKNIAGTSYEQYF. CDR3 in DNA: TGCGCCAGCAGAAAAAATATAGCGGGGACCTCCTACGAGCAGTACTTC.

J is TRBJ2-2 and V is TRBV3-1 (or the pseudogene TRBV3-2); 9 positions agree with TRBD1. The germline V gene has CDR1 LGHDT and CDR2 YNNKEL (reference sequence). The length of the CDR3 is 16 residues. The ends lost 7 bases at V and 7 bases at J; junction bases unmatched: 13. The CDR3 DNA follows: TGTGCCAGCAACCCGGGACAGGGCATTTCTGTCGGGGAGCTGTTTTTT. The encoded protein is CASNPGQGISVGELFF.

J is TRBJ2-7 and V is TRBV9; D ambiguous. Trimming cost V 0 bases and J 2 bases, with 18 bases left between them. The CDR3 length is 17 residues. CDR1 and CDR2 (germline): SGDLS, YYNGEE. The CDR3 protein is CASSVDYRRLVPYEQYF. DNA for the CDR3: TGTGCCAGCAGCGTAGATTACCGCCGACTGGTACCCTACGAGCAGTACTTC.

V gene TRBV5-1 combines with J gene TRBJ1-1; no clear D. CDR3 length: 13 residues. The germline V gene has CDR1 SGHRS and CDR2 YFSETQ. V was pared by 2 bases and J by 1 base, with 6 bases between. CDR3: CASSFEWNTEAFF. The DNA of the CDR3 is TGCGCCAGCAGCTTCGAGTGGAACACTGAAGCTTTCTTT.

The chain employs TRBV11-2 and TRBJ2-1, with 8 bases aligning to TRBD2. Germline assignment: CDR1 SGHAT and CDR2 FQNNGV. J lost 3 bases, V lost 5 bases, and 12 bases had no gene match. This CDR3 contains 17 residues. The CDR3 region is CASSRFFTSGGYNEQFF. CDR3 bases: TGTGCCAGCAGCCGATTTTTTACTAGCGGAGGCTACAATGAGCAGTTCTTC.

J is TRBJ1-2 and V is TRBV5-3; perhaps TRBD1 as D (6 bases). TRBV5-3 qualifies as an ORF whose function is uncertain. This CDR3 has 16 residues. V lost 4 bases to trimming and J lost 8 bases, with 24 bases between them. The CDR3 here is CARSTINPRGHGGYTF. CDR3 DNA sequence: TGTGCCAGAAGCACCATCAACCCCAGGGGACATGGGGGCTACACCTTC.

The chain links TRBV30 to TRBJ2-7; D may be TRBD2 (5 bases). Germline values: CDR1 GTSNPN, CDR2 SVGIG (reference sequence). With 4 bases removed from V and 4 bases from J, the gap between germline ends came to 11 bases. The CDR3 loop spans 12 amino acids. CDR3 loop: CAWKAVGYEQYF. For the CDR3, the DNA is TGTGCCTGGAAAGCGGTGGGTTACGAGCAGTACTTC.

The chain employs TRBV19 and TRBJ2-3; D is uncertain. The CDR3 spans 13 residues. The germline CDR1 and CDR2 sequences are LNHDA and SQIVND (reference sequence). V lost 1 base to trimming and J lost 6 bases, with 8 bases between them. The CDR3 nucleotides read TGTGCCAGTAGTATAGCGTTCAGGGATACGCAGTATTTT. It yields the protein CASSIAFRDTQYF.

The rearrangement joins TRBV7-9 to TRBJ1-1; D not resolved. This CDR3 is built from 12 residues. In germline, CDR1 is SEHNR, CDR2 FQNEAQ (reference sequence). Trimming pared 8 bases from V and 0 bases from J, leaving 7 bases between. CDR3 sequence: CASERMNTEAFF. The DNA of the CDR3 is TGTGCCAGCGAGAGGATGAACACTGAAGCTTTCTTT.

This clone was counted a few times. The DNA for the CDR3 is TGCGCCAGCAGCCAAGCCTTCCGTACAGGGGGCGCTGGCTATGGCTACACCTTC. Its protein is CASSQAFRTGGAGYGYTF. The chain links TRBV4-3 to TRBJ1-2; 9 nucleotides align to TRBD1. With V trimmed by 1 base and J by 4 bases, 13 bases remained unmatched. In germline, CDR1 is LGHNA, CDR2 YSLEER. This CDR3 is 18 amino acids long.

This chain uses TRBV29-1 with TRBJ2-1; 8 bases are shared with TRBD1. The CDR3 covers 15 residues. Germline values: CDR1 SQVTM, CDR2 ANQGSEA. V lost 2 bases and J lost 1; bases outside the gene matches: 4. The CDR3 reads CSVESRGRSYNEQFF. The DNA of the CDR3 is TGCAGCGTTGAATCCAGGGGGCGATCCTACAATGAGCAGTTCTTC.

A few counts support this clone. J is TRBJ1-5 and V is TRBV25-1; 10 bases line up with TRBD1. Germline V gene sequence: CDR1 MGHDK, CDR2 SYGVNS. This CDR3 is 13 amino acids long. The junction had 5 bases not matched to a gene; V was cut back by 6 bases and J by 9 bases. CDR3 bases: TGTGCCAGCAGGGGGACAGGGGAGGTGCCCCAGCATTTT. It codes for CASRGTGEVPQHF.

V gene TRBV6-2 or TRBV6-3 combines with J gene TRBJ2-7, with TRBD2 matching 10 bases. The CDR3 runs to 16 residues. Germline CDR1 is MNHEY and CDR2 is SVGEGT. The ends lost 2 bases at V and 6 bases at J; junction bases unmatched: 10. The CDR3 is CASSYTLAGAVPEQYF. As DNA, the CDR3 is TGTGCCAGCAGTTACACTCTAGCGGGAGCTGTTCCCGAGCAGTACTTC.

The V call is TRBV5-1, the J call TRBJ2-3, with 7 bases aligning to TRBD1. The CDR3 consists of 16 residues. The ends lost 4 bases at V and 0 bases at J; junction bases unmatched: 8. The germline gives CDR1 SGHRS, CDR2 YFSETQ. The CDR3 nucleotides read TGCGCCAGCAGCCTACAGGGGACATCTAGCACAGATACGCAGTATTTT. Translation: CASSLQGTSSTDTQYF.

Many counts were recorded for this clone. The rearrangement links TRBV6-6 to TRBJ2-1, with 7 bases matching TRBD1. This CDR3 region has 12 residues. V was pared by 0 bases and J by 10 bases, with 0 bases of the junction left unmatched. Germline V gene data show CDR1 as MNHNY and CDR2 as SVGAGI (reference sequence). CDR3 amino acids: CASSYSGGEQFF. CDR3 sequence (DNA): TGTGCCAGCAGTTACTCAGGGGGCGAGCAGTTCTTC.

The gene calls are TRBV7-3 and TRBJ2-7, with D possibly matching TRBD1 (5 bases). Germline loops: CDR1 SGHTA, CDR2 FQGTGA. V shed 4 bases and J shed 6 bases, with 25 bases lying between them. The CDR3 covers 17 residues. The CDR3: CASSSPPTDQGSGEQYF. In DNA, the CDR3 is TGTGCCAGCAGCTCACCCCCAACTGATCAGGGTTCTGGCGAGCAGTACTTC. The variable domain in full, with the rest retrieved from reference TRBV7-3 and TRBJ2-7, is GAGVSQTPSNKVTEKGKYVELRCDPISGHTALYWYRQSLGQGPEFLIYFQGTGAADDSGLPNDRFFAVRPEGSVSTLKIQRTERGDSAVYLCASSSPPTDQGSGEQYFGPGTRLTVT.

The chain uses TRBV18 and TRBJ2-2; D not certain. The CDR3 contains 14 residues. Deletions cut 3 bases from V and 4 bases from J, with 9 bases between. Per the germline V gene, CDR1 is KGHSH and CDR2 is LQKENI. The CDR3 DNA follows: TGTGCCAGCTCACCTTACATGGTCACCGGGGAGCTGTTTTTT. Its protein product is CASSPYMVTGELFF.

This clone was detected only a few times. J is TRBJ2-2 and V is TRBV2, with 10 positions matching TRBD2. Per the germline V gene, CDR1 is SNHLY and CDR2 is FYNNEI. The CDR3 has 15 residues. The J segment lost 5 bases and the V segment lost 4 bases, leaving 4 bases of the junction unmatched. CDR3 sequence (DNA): TGTGCCAGCAGTGGGACTAGCGGCGCTACCGGGGAGCTGTTTTTT. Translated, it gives CASSGTSGATGELFF.

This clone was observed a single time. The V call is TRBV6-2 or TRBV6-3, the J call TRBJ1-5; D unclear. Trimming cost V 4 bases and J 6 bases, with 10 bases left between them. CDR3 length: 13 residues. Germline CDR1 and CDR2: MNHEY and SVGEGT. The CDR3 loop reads CASSSGGSQPQHF. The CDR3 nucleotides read TGTGCCAGCAGTTCGGGAGGGAGTCAGCCCCAGCATTTT.

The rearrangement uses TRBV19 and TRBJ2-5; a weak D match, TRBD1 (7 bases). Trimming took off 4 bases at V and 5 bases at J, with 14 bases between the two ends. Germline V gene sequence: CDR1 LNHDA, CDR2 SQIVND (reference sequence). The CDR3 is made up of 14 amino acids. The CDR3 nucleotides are TGTGCCAGTAGTAGCGGGACAGCCCGGGAGACCCAGTACTTC. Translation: CASSSGTARETQYF.

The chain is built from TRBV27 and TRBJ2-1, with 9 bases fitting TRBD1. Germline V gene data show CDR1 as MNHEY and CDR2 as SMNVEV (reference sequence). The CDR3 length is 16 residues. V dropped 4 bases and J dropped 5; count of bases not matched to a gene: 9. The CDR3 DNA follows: TGTGCCAGCAGTTCAAACAGGGGGCTCCTAAACAATGAGCAGTTCTTC. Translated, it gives CASSSNRGLLNNEQFF.

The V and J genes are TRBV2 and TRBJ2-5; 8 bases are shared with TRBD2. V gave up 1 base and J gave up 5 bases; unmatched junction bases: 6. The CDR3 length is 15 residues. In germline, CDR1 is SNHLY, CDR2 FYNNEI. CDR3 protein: CASSEGRGGIETQYF. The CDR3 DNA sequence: TGTGCCAGCAGTGAAGGCCGGGGGGGGATCGAGACCCAGTACTTC.

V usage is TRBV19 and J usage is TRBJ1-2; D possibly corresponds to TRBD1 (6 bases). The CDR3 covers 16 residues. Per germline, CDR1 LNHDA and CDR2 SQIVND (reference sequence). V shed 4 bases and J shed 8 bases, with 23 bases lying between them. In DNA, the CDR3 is TGTGCCAGTAGTACATTCACCGGGACACAGGCCTTCGGCTACACCTTC. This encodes CASSTFTGTQAFGYTF.

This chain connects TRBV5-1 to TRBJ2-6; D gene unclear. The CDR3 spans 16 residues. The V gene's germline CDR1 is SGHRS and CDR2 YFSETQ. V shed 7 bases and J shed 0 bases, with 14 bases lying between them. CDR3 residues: CASAITTVSGANVLTF. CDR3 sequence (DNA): TGCGCCAGCGCCATTACAACAGTCTCTGGGGCCAACGTCCTGACTTTC.

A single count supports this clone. As DNA, the CDR3 is TGTGCCACCAGCACCCCCCGGACAGCTAACACCGGGGAGCTGTTTTTT. Protein: CATSTPRTANTGELFF. The chain has TRBV15 and TRBJ2-2, with a weak D call TRBD1 (6 bases). In germline, CDR1 is LNHNV, CDR2 YYDKDF (reference sequence). The CDR3 extends over 16 amino acids. V gave up 4 bases and J gave up 2 bases, with 14 bases separating them. Full variable domain (remainder filled in from reference TRBV15 and TRBJ2-2): DAMVIQNPRYQVTQFGKPVTLSCSQTLNHNVMYWYQQKSSQAPKLLFHYYDKDFNNEADTPDNFQSRRPNTSFCFLDIRSPGLGDTAMYLCATSTPRTANTGELFFGEGSRLTVL.

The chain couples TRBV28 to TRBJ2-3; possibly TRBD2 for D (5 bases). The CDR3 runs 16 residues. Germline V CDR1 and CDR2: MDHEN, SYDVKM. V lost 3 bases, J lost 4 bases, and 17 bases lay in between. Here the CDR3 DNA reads TGTGCCAGCAGTTTTGACCGGACTGATAGGCCAGATACGCAGTATTTT. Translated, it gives CASSFDRTDRPDTQYF.

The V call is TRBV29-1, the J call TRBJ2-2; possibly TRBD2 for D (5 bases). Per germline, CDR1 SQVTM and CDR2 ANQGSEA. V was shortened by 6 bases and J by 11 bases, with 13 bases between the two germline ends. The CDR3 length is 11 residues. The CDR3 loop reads CSVGTRSELFF. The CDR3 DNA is TGCAGCGTCGGAACTAGGAGCGAGCTGTTTTTT.

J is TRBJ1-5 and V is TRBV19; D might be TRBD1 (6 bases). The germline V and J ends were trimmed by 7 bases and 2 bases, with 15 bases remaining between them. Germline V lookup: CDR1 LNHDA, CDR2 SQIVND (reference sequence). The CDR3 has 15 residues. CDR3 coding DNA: TGTGCCAGTACACAGGGATTAAGGGGCAATCAGCCCCAGCATTTT. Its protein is CASTQGLRGNQPQHF. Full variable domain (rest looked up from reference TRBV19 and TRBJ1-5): DGGITQSPKYLFRKEGQNVTLSCEQNLNHDAMYWYRQDPGQGLRLIYYSQIVNDFQKGDIAEGYSVSREKKESFPLTVTSAQKNPTAFYLCASTQGLRGNQPQHFGDGTRLSIL.

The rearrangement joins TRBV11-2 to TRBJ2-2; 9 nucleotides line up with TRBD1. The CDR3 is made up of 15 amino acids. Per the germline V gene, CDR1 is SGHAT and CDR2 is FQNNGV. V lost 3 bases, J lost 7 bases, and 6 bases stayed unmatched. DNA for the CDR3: TGTGCCAGCAGCTTGGGGACAGGGCGGGGCGGGGAGCTGTTTTTT. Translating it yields CASSLGTGRGGELFF.